The next 7 T cell receptor beta chains were all read from a single sample in a study of CD8 T cells in ankylosing spondylitis listed by TCRdb under 2017. The library came from 5' RACE. Instrument used: Illumina HiSeq 2500. TCRdb took the public reads, trimmed them with fastp at Q25, ran MiXCR for clone calling and kept in-frame beta chains. CDR3 protein duplicates are merged, each entry listing the most common genes and DNA. This sample is represented by under 300,000 distinct CDR3 sequences; 18% of them were singletons. The ten top clones hold around 33% of the sample. The sequenced sample consisted of blood, either unsorted or a sorted T cell fraction (not recorded which). The source is a male donor with ankylosing spondylitis or in good health (not recorded which).

The table lists this clonotype with many counts. V is TRBV5-6 and J is TRBJ2-5; D uncertain. The CDR3 contains 13 residues. Germline V gene data show CDR1 as SGHDT and CDR2 as YYEEEE. The V end was cut by 1 base, the J end by 0 bases, with 4 bases between. The CDR3 protein is CASSLRYQETQYF. As DNA, the CDR3 is TGTGCCAGCAGCTTGAGGTACCAAGAGACCCAGTACTTC.

This chain uses TRBV5-1 with TRBJ2-5; D ambiguous. V shed 4 bases and J shed 4 bases, with 8 bases lying between them. The germline V gene has CDR1 SGHRS and CDR2 YFSETQ. This CDR3 region has 12 residues. This CDR3 reads CASSEDGETQYF. The CDR3 DNA follows: TGCGCCAGCAGCGAAGACGGAGAGACCCAGTACTTC. The full variable domain, rest sourced from reference TRBV5-1 and TRBJ2-5, is KAGVTQTPRYLIKTRGQQVTLSCSPISGHRSVSWYQQTPGQGLQFLFEYFSETQRNKGNFPGRFSGRQFSNSRSEMNVSTLELGDSALYLCASSEDGETQYFGPGTRLLVL.

This chain uses TRBV12-3 or TRBV12-4 with TRBJ2-1; weak D call: TRBD1 (6 bases). V was cut by 3 bases and J by 2 bases, with 11 bases left in between. The CDR3 consists of 15 residues. Written as DNA, the CDR3 is TGTGCCAGCAGTTTCCAGGGGCCCCCCTACAATGAGCAGTTCTTC. This codes for CASSFQGPPYNEQFF.

The gene calls are TRBV11-2 and TRBJ2-7; D may be TRBD2 (6 bases). The V gene's germline CDR1 is SGHAT and CDR2 FQNNGV. V shed 1 base and J shed 5 bases, with 15 bases lying between them. The CDR3 runs to 15 residues. In DNA form, the CDR3 reads TGTGCCAGCAGCTTAGGAGCGGGCAGGGTCAACGAGCAGTACTTC. Protein: CASSLGAGRVNEQYF. Variable domain in full (rest from reference TRBV11-2 and TRBJ2-7): EAGVAQSPRYKIIEKRQSVAFWCNPISGHATLYWYQQILGQGPKLLIQFQNNGVVDDSQLPKDRFSAERLKGVDSTLKIQPAKLEDSAVYLCASSLGAGRVNEQYFGPGTRLTVT.

This clonotype has just a few counts. The V and J genes are TRBV4-1 and TRBJ2-7; D call uncertain. V lost 1 base, J lost 5 bases, and 18 bases lay in between. The CDR3 length is 16 residues. Germline V lookup: CDR1 MGHRA, CDR2 YSYEKL. CDR3 DNA: TGCGCCAGCAGCCAAGTAAGCTTCACCACTTCCGACGAGCAGTACTTC. This encodes CASSQVSFTTSDEQYF.

V gene TRBV6-2 or TRBV6-3 combines with J gene TRBJ2-7; D is ambiguous. The ends were cut back, 6 bases at V and 1 base at J, with 10 bases in the middle. Germline-derived CDR1 and CDR2 are MNHEY and SVGEGT. This CDR3 has 13 amino acids. The CDR3 here is CASSPPLSYEQYF. The CDR3 region has the DNA TGTGCCAGCAGCCCCCCCCTTTCCTACGAGCAGTACTTC.

This clonotype was seen only a few times. The chain combines TRBV5-1 with TRBJ2-1; 7 bases fit TRBD2. Per the germline V gene, CDR1 is SGHRS and CDR2 is YFSETQ. This CDR3 is 13 amino acids long. The J segment lost 7 bases and the V segment lost 8 bases, leaving 9 bases of the junction unmatched. CDR3 coding DNA: TGCGCCAGTCGATTCGGCGGGAGAAATGAGCAGTTCTTC. Protein sequence: CASRFGGRNEQFF.